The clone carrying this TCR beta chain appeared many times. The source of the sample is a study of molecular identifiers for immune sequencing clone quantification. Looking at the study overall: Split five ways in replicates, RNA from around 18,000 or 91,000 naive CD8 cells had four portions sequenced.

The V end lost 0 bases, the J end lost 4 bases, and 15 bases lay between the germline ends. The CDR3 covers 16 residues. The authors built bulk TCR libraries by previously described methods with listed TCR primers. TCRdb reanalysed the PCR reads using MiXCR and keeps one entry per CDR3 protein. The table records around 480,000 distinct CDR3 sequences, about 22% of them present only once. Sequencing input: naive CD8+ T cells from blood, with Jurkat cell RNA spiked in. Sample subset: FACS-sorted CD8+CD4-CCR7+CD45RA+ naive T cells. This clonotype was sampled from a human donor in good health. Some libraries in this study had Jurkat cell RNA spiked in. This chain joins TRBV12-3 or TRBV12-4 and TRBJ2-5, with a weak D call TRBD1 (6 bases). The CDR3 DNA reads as TGTGCCAGCAGTTTAGCACTTAAGGGGGTTGGAGAGACCCAGTACTTC. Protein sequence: CASSLALKGVGETQYF.